A single sample is the source of the 10 T cell receptor beta chains below, sequenced in a study of T cells in Graves' hyperthyroidism and ophthalmopathy. The source material, RNA transcripts, was used to amplify TCR beta CDR3 regions. The HTBI primer set served for first-round RT-PCR of the TCR CDR3. TCRdb passed the multiplex PCR reads through MiXCR, listing each CDR3 protein once. This table has about 500,000 distinct CDR3 sequences, about 15% appearing once. The material sequenced was blood. These receptors came from a woman in her late teens or twenties with Graves' ophthalmopathy.

This clonotype was seen only a few times. This chain joins TRBV6-4 and TRBJ1-2, with unresolved D. The CDR3 totals 18 residues. Deletions cut 0 bases from V and 0 bases from J, with 17 bases between. The V gene's germline CDR1 is MRHNA and CDR2 SNTAGT. CDR3 sequence: CASSDSFRGQHPNYGYTF. CDR3 coding DNA: TGTGCCAGCAGTGACTCGTTTCGCGGTCAGCACCCTAACTATGGCTACACCTTC.

Ten or more counts support this clonotype. The gene calls are TRBV27 and TRBJ2-7; unclear D gene. V lost 5 bases to trimming and J lost 6 bases, with 14 bases between them. CDR3 length: 13 amino acids. CDR1 is MNHEY and CDR2 is SMNVEV in the germline V gene (reference sequence). CDR3 loop: CASSPLRAGEQYF. In nucleotides, the CDR3 is TGTGCCAGCAGTCCCCTGAGAGCCGGCGAGCAGTACTTC.

The chain links TRBV5-1 to TRBJ2-5; D possibly corresponds to TRBD2 (5 bases). Between the trimmed V and J ends, which lost 4 bases and 3 bases, there was a span of 10 bases. Germline CDR1 is SGHRS and CDR2 is YFSETQ. This CDR3 has 13 residues. The CDR3 sequence is CASSDEGEETQYF. Written as DNA, the CDR3 is TGCGCCAGCAGCGATGAGGGAGAAGAGACCCAGTACTTC.

This clonotype has just one count. The V and J genes are TRBV6-1 and TRBJ1-2; 8 bases map to TRBD1. CDR1 is MNHNS and CDR2 is SASEGT in the germline V gene. The CDR3 totals 15 residues. The V and J ends lost 6 bases and 7 bases, in that order; junction bases with no gene match: 13. The CDR3 DNA reads TGTGCCAGCAGCAAAATTCAACCGGACAGGGTTGGCTACACCTTC. Protein sequence: CASSKIQPDRVGYTF.

As regards this clonotype: With a much larger clone just one base away, this may be a read error. This rearrangement joins TRBV2 to TRBJ2-5; 7 bases are a match to TRBD1. The germline V gene encodes CDR1 SNHLY and CDR2 FYNNEI. The CDR3 covers 14 residues. V was clipped by 4 bases and J by 5 bases; unmatched bases: 7. This CDR3 reads CASSADRARETQYF. CDR3 coding DNA: TGTGCCAGCAGTGCAGACAGGGCGCGTGAGACCCAGTACTTC.

This clonotype was detected only a few times. A much larger clone lies one base from this, so it may be a read error. The V call is TRBV7-8, the J call TRBJ2-7; D is unresolved. V lost 1 base to trimming and J lost 8 bases, with 24 bases between them. The CDR3 runs 17 residues. CDR1 and CDR2 (germline): SGHVS, FQNEAQ. CDR3 in DNA: TGTGCCAGCAGCTTAGTCGTCTGGGAAGCGAGCAAGGGCAAGCAGTACTTC. Translated, it gives CASSLVVWEASKGKQYF.

V gene TRBV20-1 combines with J gene TRBJ1-6, with 7 bases matching TRBD1. The germline V gene has CDR1 DFQATT and CDR2 SNEGSKA (reference sequence). The CDR3 length is 16 residues. Germline trimming cut 1 base from V and 5 bases from J; bases unmatched to any gene: 8. As DNA, the CDR3 is TGCAGTGCTAGAGGGGGACAGTTTATTAATAATTCACCCCTCCACTTT. Translating gives CSARGGQFINNSPLHF.

The rearrangement links TRBV15 to TRBJ2-5, with a possible D match to TRBD2 (6 bases). The V gene lost 3 bases and the J gene lost 5 bases, with 19 bases spanning the gap. Per germline, CDR1 LNHNV and CDR2 YYDKDF (reference sequence). The length of the CDR3 is 16 residues. CDR3 region: CATSRAGTPTAETQYF. CDR3 sequence (DNA): TGTGCCACCAGCAGGGCCGGGACTCCAACGGCGGAGACCCAGTACTTC.

This clonotype was observed many times. The rearrangement joins TRBV10-2 to TRBJ1-6, with D tentatively TRBD1 (5 bases). Germline V gene data show CDR1 as WSHSY and CDR2 as SAAADI. Trimming removed 0 bases at V and 7 bases at J, with 16 bases between. The CDR3 length is 17 residues. CDR3 bases: TGCGCCAGCAGTGAGTCCCCTCCGGGGGTAGGAAATTCACCCCTCCACTTT. Its translation: CASSESPPGVGNSPLHF.

This clonotype has a handful of counts. This chain joins TRBV6-1 and TRBJ1-5; D remains unclear. The V gene's germline CDR1 is MNHNS and CDR2 SASEGT. The CDR3 spans 15 residues. V was clipped by 4 bases and J by 0 bases, with 10 bases between them. CDR3 DNA sequence: TGTGCCAGCAGTGCATGGCAGAGTAGCAATCAGCCCCAGCATTTT. It yields the protein CASSAWQSSNQPQHF.